A selection of T cell receptor beta chains follows, all from one sample in a study of T cell repertoires in aging, cancer and after chemotherapy. TCRdb used MiXCR to reprocess the multiplex PCR reads, holding one entry per CDR3 protein. The sample comprises some 2,500 distinct CDR3 sequences, around 35% of which are singletons, and around 30% rests with the top ten. Material for sequencing was blood. The receptors originated from a human donor with a solid tumor. CDR3s include the opening cysteine and the closing phenylalanine or tryptophan. The D gene is left open where the match is weak. The size field is filled for only some rows; it gives once, few, many or a size class.

TRBJ2-1 TRBV10-1 14 - TRBD1 TGCGCCAGCAGCGGACAGGGGGCAGGCAATGAGCAGTTCTTC CASSGQGAGNEQFF
TRBJ1-2 TRBV28 14 - - TGTGCCAGCAGTTTCCTCAGGAGAGGCAGTGGCTACACCTTC CASSFLRRGSGYTF
TRBJ1-5 TRBV6-5 16 - - TGTGCCAGCAGTGAATACGTAGGTGTTAGCAATCAGCCCCAGCATTTT CASSEYVGVSNQPQHF
TRBJ2-7 TRBV7-9 12 medium-sized - TGTGCCAGCAGCATCCCAGGGTCCGAGCAGTACTTC CASSIPGSEQYF
TRBJ1-5 TRBV27 15 - - TGTGCCAGCAGTCTAGGCTACAGGGTGGGTCAGCCCCAGCATTTT CASSLGYRVGQPQHF
TRBJ1-1 TRBV7-9 15 - TRBD1 TGTGCCAGCGCACCACCGGACAGGGTTTTCACTGAAGCTTTCTTT CASAPPDRVFTEAFF
TRBJ2-3 TRBV7-2 14 large - TGTGCCAGCAGCTTAGGGCGTTATCGTGATACGCAGTATTTT CASSLGRYRDTQYF
TRBJ1-2 TRBV9 15 - TRBD1 TGTGCCAGCAGCGTGGAAATCACAGGGGATGGGGGCTACACCTTC CASSVEITGDGGYTF
TRBJ2-5 TRBV12-3/TRBV12-4 13 - - TGTGCCAGCAGTTCCCGGGTTTCGGTGGGCCAGTACTTC CASSSRVSVGQYF
TRBJ1-2 TRBV30 15 medium-sized - TGTGCCTGGAGTAACGGGTTCAGAAATAACTATGGCTACACCTTC CAWSNGFRNNYGYTF
TRBJ2-3 TRBV7-6 13 - - TGTGCCAGCACCCGAAGCCGCACAGATACGCAGTATTTT CASTRSRTDTQYF
TRBJ2-6 TRBV12-3/TRBV12-4 16 - TRBD1 TGTGCCAGCAGCGGACAGGGGGCTGCTGGGGCCAACGTCCTGACTTTC CASSGQGAAGANVLTF
TRBJ2-7 TRBV12-3/TRBV12-4 14 - TRBD1 TGTGCCAGCAGTTCGGGACAGGGGTCCGGGGAGCAGTACTTC CASSSGQGSGEQYF